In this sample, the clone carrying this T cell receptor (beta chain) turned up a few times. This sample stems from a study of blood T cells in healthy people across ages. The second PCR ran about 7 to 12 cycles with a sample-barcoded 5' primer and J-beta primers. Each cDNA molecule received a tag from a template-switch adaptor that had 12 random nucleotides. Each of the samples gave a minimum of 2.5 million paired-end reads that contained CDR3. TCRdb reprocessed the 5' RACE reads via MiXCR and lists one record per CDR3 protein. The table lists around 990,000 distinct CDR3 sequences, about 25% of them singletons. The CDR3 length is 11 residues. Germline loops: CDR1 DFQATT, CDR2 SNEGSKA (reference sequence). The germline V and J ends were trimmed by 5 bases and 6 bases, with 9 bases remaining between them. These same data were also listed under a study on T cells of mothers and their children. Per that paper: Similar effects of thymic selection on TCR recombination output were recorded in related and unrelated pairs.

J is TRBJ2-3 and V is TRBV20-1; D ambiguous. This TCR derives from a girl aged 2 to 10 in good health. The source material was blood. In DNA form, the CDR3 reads TGCAGTGCTCTTGCTGGGGATACGCAGTATTTT. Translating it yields CSALAGDTQYF.